This T cell receptor beta chain was profiled in a study of CD8 T cells in cerebrospinal fluid in Alzheimer's disease. Study overall: Plate-based nested PCR sequencing and droplet-based sequencing measured CSF T cell clonal expansion.

TCRdb reprocessed the 10x single-cell sequencing reads and stores each CDR3 protein as one record, lacking DNA. The sample data list approximately 1,000 distinct CDR3 sequences. Study conclusions and caveats: Compared with controls, mild cognitive impairment or Alzheimer's disease patients showed higher maximum CSF clone percentages. Finding EBV-specific TCRs in cerebrospinal fluid does not show EBV causes Alzheimer's disease.

Measured by frequency, this clonotype is medium-sized. Its antigen is unknown. Germline-derived CDR1 and CDR2 are LGHNA and YSLEER. This CDR3 is built from 16 residues. The V call is TRBV4-3, the J call TRBJ2-2. The sequence came from a human donor in good health. The specimen was cerebrospinal fluid. The CDR3 sequence is CASSQGLVLNTGELFF.